The 25 T cell receptor beta chains presented below share a single source sample, sequenced in a study of glioma-infiltrating T cells. TCR alpha and beta CDR3 regions were amplified from RNA using iRepertoire nested multiplex PCR. From the multiplex PCR reads, TCRdb called clonotypes with MiXCR, one entry per CDR3 protein. The data contain about 93,000 distinct CDR3 sequences, approximately 40% of them singletons. Sample: glioma tissue, nonneoplastic brain tissue, or PBMCs (not recorded which). The origin of the receptors is a human donor with low-grade glioma or glioblastoma, undergoing nonglioma brain surgery, or in good health (not recorded which).

The sample holds many counts of this clonotype. This chain uses TRBV20-1 with TRBJ1-5, with D possibly being TRBD1 (5 bases). V was cut by 3 bases and J by 2 bases, with 11 bases left in between. This CDR3 is 14 amino acids long. Looked up from germline, CDR1 is DFQATT and CDR2 is SNEGSKA (reference sequence). The CDR3 is CSARIQGGNQPQHF. The CDR3 region has the DNA TGCAGTGCTAGGATTCAGGGAGGCAATCAGCCCCAGCATTTT.

The sample holds many counts of this clonotype. V usage is TRBV29-1 and J usage is TRBJ2-5, with TRBD2 identical over 7 bases. In germline, CDR1 is SQVTM, CDR2 ANQGSEA. The CDR3 covers 11 residues. The V gene end was trimmed by 6 bases and the J gene end by 4 bases; junction bases not matched to a gene: 2. CDR3 loop: CSVREGETQYF. The CDR3 coding sequence is TGCAGCGTCAGGGAGGGAGAGACCCAGTACTTC.

Many counts were recorded for this clonotype. The V gene is TRBV11-2, the J gene TRBJ1-5; D call uncertain. CDR1 is SGHAT and CDR2 is FQNNGV in the germline V gene. CDR3 length: 15 residues. V lost 1 base and J 0 bases, leaving 7 bases between the germline ends. The CDR3 loop is CASSLAGVSNQPQHF. The CDR3 coding sequence is TGTGCCAGCAGCTTAGCGGGAGTTAGCAATCAGCCCCAGCATTTT.

About this clonotype: A read error may be the cause here, since a much bigger clone is one base away. CDR3 protein: CASSPPRGVTQYF. The CDR3 DNA follows: TGTGCCAGCTCACCTCCCAGAGGAGTGACCCAGTACTTC. This chain links TRBV18 with TRBJ2-5; no firm D call. The V and J ends lost 3 bases and 7 bases respectively, with 12 bases between them. Germline assignment: CDR1 KGHSH and CDR2 LQKENI. This CDR3 has 13 residues.

This clonotype was counted ten times or more. This chain uses TRBV28 with TRBJ2-1; 8 bases align to TRBD2. Germline CDR1 is MDHEN and CDR2 is SYDVKM. The V segment lost 5 bases and the J segment 5 bases; nucleotides outside the gene matches: 11. This CDR3 region has 16 residues. The CDR3 spells CASSPPQRGLNNEQFF. As DNA, the CDR3 is TGTGCCAGCAGTCCCCCCCAGCGGGGGCTGAACAATGAGCAGTTCTTC.

This clonotype was picked up a small number of times. The chain is built from TRBV30 and TRBJ1-5; no definite D call. The CDR3 has 15 amino acids. Trimming removed 0 bases from V and 1 base from J, with 10 bases in between. Germline CDR1 GTSNPN, CDR2 SVGIG (reference sequence). The CDR3 DNA reads as TGTGCCTGGAGTGTAGGCACTTCGAGCAATCAGCCCCAGCATTTT. It is translated as CAWSVGTSSNQPQHF.

This clonotype was detected ten times or more. This sequence joins TRBV28 and TRBJ1-1; TRBD1 matches at 10 bases. The trim removed 5 bases at V and 5 bases at J, leaving 5 bases unmatched. Germline CDR1 and CDR2: MDHEN and SYDVKM. The CDR3 is 14 amino acids. The CDR3 region has the DNA TGTGCCAGCAGTACGACAGGGGGCAAAACTGAAGCTTTCTTT. Protein: CASSTTGGKTEAFF.

This clonotype was seen repeatedly, ten times or more. The chain carries TRBV29-1 and TRBJ2-2, with D possibly TRBD1 on 6 matching bases. The ends were cut back, 5 bases at V and 2 bases at J, with 9 bases in the middle. There are 13 residues in the CDR3. The germline V gene has CDR1 SQVTM and CDR2 ANQGSEA. DNA for the CDR3: TGCAGCGTTACGGGACACAACACCGGGGAGCTGTTTTTT. It translates to CSVTGHNTGELFF.

As to this clonotype: A much more abundant neighbour one base away suggests this may be a read error. This chain uses TRBV29-1 with TRBJ1-1; 8 bases align to TRBD1. This CDR3 region has 13 residues. V lost 5 bases, J lost 5 bases, and 7 bases stayed unmatched. Germline V gene sequence: CDR1 SQVTM, CDR2 ANQGSEA. In nucleotides, the CDR3 is TGCAGCGTTCCGGGACAGGTATGGACTGAAGCTTTCTTT. This codes for CSVPGQVWTEAFF.

This clonotype was seen at least ten times. J is TRBJ1-1 and V is TRBV12-5, with D unclear. This CDR3 region has 11 residues. Trimming stripped 2 bases from V and 3 bases from J, with 1 base between. Germline loops: CDR1 LGHNT, CDR2 FRNRAP. The CDR3 protein is CASGLYTEAFF. CDR3 DNA sequence: TGTGCTAGTGGTTTGTACACTGAAGCTTTCTTT.

Comments on this clonotype: A much bigger clone sits one base away, suggesting this may be a read error. The chain joins TRBV3-1 to TRBJ2-3; 10 positions match TRBD2. The CDR3 runs to 18 residues. Germline CDR1 reads LGHDT; CDR2 reads YNNKEL (reference sequence). DNA of the CDR3: TGTGCCAGCGGCCAAGGTCTAGCGGGAGCCGGGGTGATGGATACGCAGTATTTT. Translating gives CASGQGLAGAGVMDTQYF.

Remarks on this clonotype: This could be a read error, since a much larger clone is one nucleotide away. The chain joins TRBV4-1 to TRBJ2-7, with 7 nucleotides matching TRBD2. J lost 4 bases, V lost 4 bases, and 4 bases had no gene match. Germline V gene sequence: CDR1 MGHRA, CDR2 YSYEKL. This CDR3 region has 13 residues. The CDR3 sequence is CASSREGGYEQYF. CDR3 in DNA: TGCGCCAGCAGCCGAGAGGGAGGGTACGAGCAGTACTTC.

The table lists this clonotype with many counts. The genes are TRBV28 and TRBJ2-7; D may be TRBD2 (6 bases). This CDR3 contains 12 residues. CDR1 and CDR2 (germline): MDHEN, SYDVKM. Trimming took off 9 bases at V and 5 bases at J, with 14 bases between the two ends. The CDR3 nucleotides are TGTGCCAGTGCAACTACGGGGGACGAGCAGTACTTC. Translated: CASATTGDEQYF.

A note on this clonotype: This CDR3 is missing its conserved last phenylalanine or tryptophan, likely due to a read error. V gene TRBV28 combines with J gene TRBJ2-7, with 12 bases fitting TRBD2. The CDR3 covers 15 residues. Germline CDR1 reads MDHEN; CDR2 reads SYDVKM. V lost 3 bases, J lost 5 bases, and 5 bases stayed unmatched. DNA of the CDR3: TGTGCCAGCAGTTTGACTAGCGGGAGTCTCAACGAGCAGTACCTC. Protein: CASSLTSGSLNEQYL.

In this sample, this clonotype turned up many times. The chain joins TRBV7-9 to TRBJ2-1; 11 nucleotides agree with TRBD1. The germline V gene has CDR1 SEHNR and CDR2 FQNEAQ (reference sequence). Trimming took 5 bases from V and 3 from J; bases not matched to a gene: 3. The length of the CDR3 is 15 residues. The CDR3 is CASSRDRGGYNEQFF. CDR3 bases: TGTGCCAGCAGCCGGGACAGGGGGGGCTACAATGAGCAGTTCTTC.

Many counts were recorded for this clonotype. The rearrangement joins TRBV12-3 or TRBV12-4 to TRBJ2-3, with 11 bases matching TRBD1. Trimming removed 5 bases from V and 1 base from J; junction bases left unmatched: 5. The CDR3 covers 16 residues. The CDR3 sequence is CASSLGQGAGTDTQYF. The CDR3 region has the DNA TGTGCCAGCAGTCTTGGACAGGGGGCCGGCACAGATACGCAGTATTTT.

Many counts were recorded for this clonotype. Since no conserved phenylalanine or tryptophan closes the CDR3, a read error is the likely cause. The chain couples TRBV19 to TRBJ2-5; D gene uncertain. The CDR3 has 13 amino acids. V lost 5 bases, J lost 5 bases, and 12 bases lay in between. Per the germline V gene, CDR1 is LNHDA and CDR2 is SQIVND (reference sequence). CDR3 in DNA: TGTGCCAGTAGTCCAGGTCCGGGTGAGACCCAGTACTCC. This encodes CASSPGPGETQYS.

For this clonotype: Likely a read error: the CDR3 ends without its conserved phenylalanine or tryptophan. The chain is built from TRBV6-1 and TRBJ2-5, with D maybe TRBD1 (5 bases). V lost 7 bases, J lost 2 bases, and 8 bases lay in between. The germline gives CDR1 MNHNS, CDR2 SASEGT. This CDR3 has 12 amino acids. The CDR3 region is CASTDRQETQYL. DNA for the CDR3: TGTGCCAGCACCGACAGACAAGAGACCCAGTACTTA.

In regard to this clonotype: The final CDR3 position lacks the conserved phenylalanine or tryptophan, pointing to a likely read error. The DNA is left out, because the CDR3 cannot be placed on it with certainty; the CDR3 is given as TCRdb lists it. The chain couples TRBV4-1 to TRBJ1-6; the table's D call, TRBD1, was not checked against the DNA. The CDR3 sequence runs 16 residues, both termini included. Germline V gene data show CDR1 as MGHRA and CDR2 as YSYEKL. The CDR3: CASSCPGTGNHSPPHY.

This clonotype was recorded many times. The chain couples TRBV6-5 to TRBJ2-4; D ambiguous. This CDR3 region has 15 residues. The V gene's germline CDR1 is MNHEY and CDR2 SVGAGI. Trimming took off 0 bases at V and 0 bases at J, with 6 bases between the two ends. The CDR3 loop reads CASSYSLGAKNIQYF. The CDR3 DNA follows: TGTGCCAGCAGTTACTCGCTCGGAGCCAAAAACATTCAGTACTTC.

This clonotype was observed at least ten times. This chain links TRBV14 with TRBJ1-4; D is possibly TRBD1 (5 bases). The CDR3 loop spans 16 amino acids. CDR1 is SGHDN and CDR2 is FVKESK in the germline V gene. V lost 3 bases to trimming and J lost 5 bases, with 16 bases between them. CDR3 in amino acids: CASSHLDRTPNEKLFF. For the CDR3, the DNA is TGTGCCAGCAGCCATCTAGACCGGACACCGAATGAAAAACTGTTTTTT.

In this sample, this clonotype turned up many times. The chain has TRBV27 and TRBJ2-5, with D tentatively TRBD2 (6 bases). CDR3 length equals 14 residues. Germline CDR1 MNHEY, CDR2 SMNVEV (reference sequence). Trimming pared 4 bases from V and 3 bases from J, leaving 12 bases between. The DNA of the CDR3 is TGTGCCAGCAGTTCTTTAGCGGCAAAAGAGACCCAGTACTTC. This codes for CASSSLAAKETQYF.

About this clonotype itself: Sequence at one end of the junction differs from germline and may be a read error. The rearrangement joins TRBV6-5 to TRBJ1-1; 9 bases fit TRBD1. CDR1 and CDR2 (germline): MNHEY, SVGAGI. The CDR3 is made up of 13 amino acids. CDR3 residues: CTSRTGAYTEAFF. The CDR3 nucleotides are TGTACCAGCAGGACAGGGGCCTACACTGAAGCTTTCTTT.

This clonotype was seen ten or more times. The rearrangement uses TRBV7-2 and TRBJ2-7, with 10 bases that match TRBD2. This CDR3 contains 15 residues. Unmatched junction bases numbered 5, after V lost 5 bases and J lost 1 base. Germline V gene sequence: CDR1 SGHTA, CDR2 FQGNSA. CDR3 in amino acids: CASSTAGGVSYEQYF. CDR3 DNA: TGTGCCAGCAGCACAGCGGGAGGGGTTTCCTACGAGCAGTACTTC.

Note on this clonotype: This may come from a read error, since a much larger clone is one base off. The V gene is TRBV5-4, the J gene TRBJ1-2, with 7 positions matching TRBD1. There are 14 residues in the CDR3. Germline loops: CDR1 SGHNT, CDR2 YYREEE (reference sequence). Written as DNA, the CDR3 is TGTGCCAGCAGCTTGGTGGGACAGAACTGTGGCTACACCTTC. Translating it yields CASSLVGQNCGYTF.